The sequence of this TCR beta chain was determined in a study of cytomegalovirus exposure and HLA in healthy donors. Study conclusions and caveats: Researchers catalogued about 150 TCR beta chains as cytomegalovirus-associated. First-cohort TCR clusters were later found to tend to co-occur in the 120 or so validation repertoires. In vitro experiments confirmed that a few CMV-associated chains were specific for CMV antigens.

The data were produced by immunoSEQ multiplex PCR, yet TCRdb's version contains in-frame clones alone and is incomplete. The table includes over 110,000 clones, roughly 86% detected once. A roughly 120-subject validation cohort, separate from the approximately 690-subject first cohort, supplied the donors. Notes on this clone: The antigen remains unidentified.

The CDR3 loop spans 14 amino acids. Germline V CDR1 and CDR2: MNHEY, SVGAGI. V was trimmed by 2 bases and J by 7 bases, leaving 11 bases between them. Source material: PBMCs. This receptor was taken from a man younger than 35 in good health and CMV-seropositive. V and J are TRBV6-5 and TRBJ1-4; D may be TRBD1 (6 bases). CDR3 bases: TGTGCCAGCAGTTACAGGGGGTACGGTGAAAAACTGTTTTTT. This translates into CASSYRGYGEKLFF.